Each of the 5 T cell receptor beta chains below was sequenced from the same sample in a study of blood T cell repertoires in COVID-19. Assay: immunoSEQ multiplex PCR; the TCRdb copy retains only in-frame clones and omits some. The data show 250,000 to 350,000 clones, around 82% seen once. Sequenced material: peripheral blood. The source of these receptors is a human donor with COVID-19, enrolled during active disease. The donor label of this sample is uncertain.

The rearrangement links TRBV12-3 or TRBV12-4 to TRBJ2-7; D remains unclear. Trimming cost V 6 bases and J 3 bases, with 12 bases left between them. The CDR3 length is 13 residues. DNA for the CDR3: TGTGCCAGCAGACCTTCACCTAGCTACGAGCAGTACTTC. The encoded protein is CASRPSPSYEQYF.

The genes are TRBV6-5 and TRBJ1-4, with TRBD1 as a possible D gene (5 bases). The germline V gene has CDR1 MNHEY and CDR2 SVGAGI. CDR3 length: 14 amino acids. V lost 4 bases, J lost 8 bases, and 14 bases lay in between. CDR3 nucleotide sequence: TGTGCCAGCAGTTCTCCGGGACTTGAGGAAAAACTGTTTTTT. Encoded protein: CASSSPGLEEKLFF.

The V and J genes are TRBV4-3 and TRBJ2-7; TRBD2 aligns across 11 bases. This CDR3 region has 16 residues. J gave up 5 bases and V 0 bases, and 6 bases lay outside the gene matches. The germline CDR1 and CDR2 sequences are LGHNA and YSLEER. The chain's CDR3 is CASSQERGLAENEQYF. Written as DNA, the CDR3 is TGCGCCAGCAGCCAAGAGAGGGGACTAGCGGAAAACGAGCAGTACTTC.

This rearrangement joins TRBV27 to TRBJ2-1; 8 bases line up with TRBD1. The trim removed 7 bases at V and 0 bases at J, leaving 5 bases unmatched. Germline V gives CDR1 MNHEY, CDR2 SMNVEV (reference sequence). The CDR3 runs 15 residues. The CDR3 DNA is TGTGCCAGCAAGAGGACAGGGAGCTCCTACAATGAGCAGTTCTTC. Amino acids: CASKRTGSSYNEQFF.

This rearrangement joins TRBV19 to TRBJ1-2; 8 bases agree with TRBD1. The J segment lost 8 bases and the V segment lost 5 bases, leaving 10 bases of the junction unmatched. Germline values: CDR1 LNHDA, CDR2 SQIVND (reference sequence). The CDR3 loop spans 14 amino acids. The CDR3 protein is CASSGAGGARGYTF. Here the CDR3 DNA reads TGTGCCAGTAGTGGCGCAGGGGGCGCGCGGGGCTACACCTTC.